This T cell receptor beta chain is from a study of blood T cell repertoires in COVID-19. Study-level information: Both acute and convalescent COVID-19 samples were obtained from the United States, Italy and Spain. T cells, B-cell-depleted T cells, or PBMCs supplied cDNA or gDNA.

In the authors' methods: Estimation of nucleated cell counts was performed using reference gene primer amplification. Using immunoSEQ multiplex PCR, the repertoire was profiled, and TCRdb retains in-frame clones only, with some absent. From that table come the V and J calls and clone size; the DNA was used to work out D and trimming. The sample comprises roughly 300,000 clones, 81% of which are singletons, and 2.5% to 3% rests with the top ten. The junction had 14 bases not matched to a gene; V was cut back by 5 bases and J by 14 bases. CDR1 SGHTA and CDR2 FQGNSA come from the germline V gene. This CDR3 region has 14 residues.

This TCR came from a woman aged 60-75 years with active or convalescent COVID-19. The chain carries TRBV7-2 and TRBJ2-4; 8 nucleotides align to TRBD1. Input material: peripheral blood. The CDR3 DNA is TGTGCCAGCAGCATGGAGGGGCAGGGGGCTGTAAAGTACTTC. Its translation: CASSMEGQGAVKYF.